This T cell receptor (beta chain) was captured in a study of cytomegalovirus exposure and HLA in healthy donors. Amplification used 60 Vbeta primers and 13 Jbeta primers. Original analysis: About 11 million of the 75 million to 95 million unique TCR beta chains counted in a later analysis were shared. Sequencing used immunoSEQ multiplex PCR; TCRdb keeps in-frame clones, though not all of them. The D gene and trimming were derived from the DNA, and the V and J assignments and clone size from that table. The repertoire holds some 150,000 clones, approximately 84% seen once, with about 1.4% in the top ten. Germline CDR1 and CDR2: MNHNY and SVGAGI (reference sequence). The J segment lost 6 bases and the V segment lost 0 bases, leaving 4 bases of the junction unmatched. CDR3 length: 15 amino acids.

The chain links TRBV6-6 to TRBJ2-2; 7 positions agree with TRBD1. This clonotype was obtained from a man younger than 45 in good health and CMV-seropositive. The sample comprised PBMCs. This chain's CDR3 is CASSYSSQGAGELFF. The CDR3 bases are TGTGCCAGCAGTTACTCCTCCCAGGGGGCCGGGGAGCTGTTTTTT.